What follows are 22 T cell receptor beta chains derived from one specimen sequenced in a study of T cells after yellow fever vaccination. TCRdb re-derived calls from the 5' RACE reads in MiXCR, one entry per CDR3 protein. The sample includes 450,000 to 550,000 distinct CDR3 sequences, about 19% of them seen just once. Here the sequenced sample was PBMCs, taken 15 days after the yellow fever booster vaccination. The receptors shown here come from a man aged 30 to 45 who received the YFV17D yellow fever vaccine.

V and J are TRBV20-1 and TRBJ1-2, with D uncertain. CDR3 length equals 14 residues. V dropped 3 bases and J dropped 0 bases, with 11 bases sitting between them. Germline CDR1 is DFQATT and CDR2 is SNEGSKA (reference sequence). CDR3 nucleotides: TGCAGTGCTAGTGCAGGCAATACTAACTATGGCTACACCTTC. As protein: CSASAGNTNYGYTF.

The chain has TRBV5-1 and TRBJ2-5; no definite D call. In germline, CDR1 is SGHRS, CDR2 YFSETQ. V dropped 5 bases and J dropped 5 bases, with 10 bases sitting between them. The CDR3 extends over 12 amino acids. For the CDR3, the DNA is TGCGCCAGCAGTAAACCCCACGAGACCCAGTACTTC. Protein product: CASSKPHETQYF.

The V gene is TRBV19, the J gene TRBJ2-7; D is ambiguous. V gave up 3 bases and J gave up 4 bases, with 13 bases separating them. Germline-derived CDR1 and CDR2 are LNHDA and SQIVND (reference sequence). CDR3 size: 14 residues. The CDR3: CASSIGLISYEQYF. CDR3 bases: TGTGCCAGTAGTATCGGCCTTATATCTTACGAGCAGTACTTC.

This clonotype was seen a few times. This rearrangement joins TRBV20-1 to TRBJ2-7; the match to TRBD2 covers 9 bases. Germline V lookup: CDR1 DFQATT, CDR2 SNEGSKA (reference sequence). J was trimmed by 9 bases and V by 4 bases; bases with no gene match: 13. The CDR3 is 14 amino acids. Written as DNA, the CDR3 is TGCAGTGCTATACCCGTGGCTAGCGGGGAGGGGCAGTACTTC. Its protein is CSAIPVASGEGQYF.

This chain uses TRBV20-1 with TRBJ1-2; the D gene is possibly TRBD1 (5 bases). CDR1 and CDR2 (germline): DFQATT, SNEGSKA (reference sequence). The V gene lost 0 bases and the J gene lost 0 bases, with 17 bases spanning the gap. The length of the CDR3 is 17 residues. The CDR3 here is CSARDPARRGPNYGYTF. CDR3 sequence (DNA): TGCAGTGCTAGAGACCCGGCAAGGAGGGGTCCTAACTATGGCTACACCTTC.

This clonotype was seen a few times. This chain connects TRBV20-1 to TRBJ2-1, with TRBD2 identical over 8 bases. Germline V CDR1 and CDR2: DFQATT, SNEGSKA (reference sequence). This CDR3 is built from 13 residues. Losses at the gene ends were 3 bases for V and 8 bases for J; bases not matched to a gene: 6. CDR3 in DNA: TGCAGTGCTAGTGGACTAGCCAGGGATGAGCAGTTCTTC. Encoded protein: CSASGLARDEQFF.

This chain joins TRBV12-3 or TRBV12-4 and TRBJ2-1; D gene ambiguous. This CDR3 has 13 residues. Trimming cost V 5 bases and J 4 bases, with 9 bases left between them. CDR3 sequence reads: CASSRTAYNEQFF. In DNA form, the CDR3 reads TGTGCCAGCAGTAGGACGGCGTACAATGAGCAGTTCTTC.

This clonotype was recorded a few times. The chain couples TRBV20-1 to TRBJ2-3; TRBD1 agrees at 8 bases. The CDR3 runs 16 residues. Germline V gene data show CDR1 as DFQATT and CDR2 as SNEGSKA (reference sequence). V lost 6 bases and J lost 1; bases outside the gene matches: 12. The CDR3 region is CSATAITGGGTDTQYF. The CDR3 coding sequence is TGCAGTGCGACCGCAATCACAGGGGGAGGCACAGATACGCAGTATTTT.

The rearrangement uses TRBV29-1 and TRBJ2-5, with D possibly being TRBD2 (6 bases). The V gene lost 6 bases and the J gene lost 5 bases, with 19 bases spanning the gap. Germline V gives CDR1 SQVTM, CDR2 ANQGSEA. This CDR3 comprises 14 residues. CDR3 region: CSVRTGLQEETQYF. The CDR3 bases are TGCAGCGTCCGCACGGGACTCCAAGAGGAGACCCAGTACTTC.

The rearrangement joins TRBV20-1 to TRBJ2-3; a possible D gene is TRBD2 (5 bases). The CDR3 is 13 residues long. Trimming shortened V by 4 bases and J by 8 bases, and 16 bases separated the two germline ends. CDR1 is DFQATT and CDR2 is SNEGSKA in the germline V gene (reference sequence). In DNA form, the CDR3 reads TGCAGTGCTAATGGGAGAATCTCCGCTACGCAGTATTTT. Its translation is CSANGRISATQYF.

Only a few counts were recorded for this clonotype. This sequence joins TRBV15 and TRBJ2-2; D is undetermined. The germline V gene encodes CDR1 LNHNV and CDR2 YYDKDF (reference sequence). The CDR3 is made up of 15 amino acids. Trimming removed 0 bases from V and 0 bases from J, with 5 bases in between. The CDR3, as DNA: TGTGCCACCAGCAGAGATAAGGCGAACACCGGGGAGCTGTTTTTT. Translated: CATSRDKANTGELFF.

In its sample, this clonotype was seen a few times. The rearrangement joins TRBV12-3 or TRBV12-4 to TRBJ2-7; 7 bases align to TRBD1. Losses at the gene ends were 7 bases for V and 1 base for J; bases not matched to a gene: 4. The CDR3 extends over 13 amino acids. Here the CDR3 DNA reads TGTGCCAGCACCACGACAGGGTCCTACGAGCAGTACTTC. Translation gives CASTTTGSYEQYF.

V is TRBV6-1 and J is TRBJ2-3, with 9 bases lining up with TRBD1. CDR1 and CDR2 (germline): MNHNS, SASEGT. The CDR3 is 16 residues long. Germline trimming cut 5 bases from V and 6 bases from J; bases unmatched to any gene: 12. The CDR3 bases are TGTGCCAGCAGTACCACACAGGGGGCGATAGGTGATACGCAGTATTTT. It is translated as CASSTTQGAIGDTQYF.

This clonotype was detected a few times. This chain joins TRBV10-3 and TRBJ1-2; TRBD1 is a possible D gene (6 bases). The CDR3 spans 14 residues. The germline V gene has CDR1 ENHRY and CDR2 SYGVKD. V was pared by 6 bases and J by 1 base, with 12 bases between. The CDR3 loop reads CAISPGRGNYGYTF. DNA of the CDR3: TGTGCCATCAGCCCTGGCAGGGGTAACTATGGCTACACCTTC.

This chain uses TRBV7-2 with TRBJ2-2; D perhaps matches TRBD2 (6 bases). V was cut by 5 bases and J by 1 base, with 11 bases left in between. CDR3 length equals 15 residues. Germline V gene data show CDR1 as SGHTA and CDR2 as FQGNSA. The CDR3, as DNA: TGTGCCAGCAGCATGTACGGGAGGAACACCGGGGAGCTGTTTTTT. This gives the protein CASSMYGRNTGELFF. The whole variable domain, filled in from reference TRBV7-2 and TRBJ2-2, reads GAGVSQSPSNKVTEKGKDVELRCDPISGHTALYWYRQSLGQGLEFLIYFQGNSAPDKSGLPSDRFSAERTGGSVSTLTIQRTQQEDSAVYLCASSMYGRNTGELFFGEGSRLTVL.

CDR3 amino acids: CASSTRQTSGANVLTF. The CDR3 coding sequence is TGTGCCAGCAGTACCCGACAGACCTCTGGGGCCAACGTCCTGACTTTC. The genes are TRBV6-5 and TRBJ2-6; D may be TRBD1 (5 bases). The CDR3 covers 16 residues. The V and J ends lost 5 bases and 0 bases respectively, with 11 bases between them. Germline loops: CDR1 MNHEY, CDR2 SVGAGI.

The CDR3 loop is CATSDPSGGRGEQFF. CDR3 nucleotide sequence: TGTGCCACCAGTGATCCTAGCGGAGGGCGCGGTGAGCAGTTCTTC. V gene TRBV24-1 combines with J gene TRBJ2-1; TRBD2 aligns across 7 bases. Trimming removed 3 bases from V and 9 bases from J; junction bases left unmatched: 10. CDR3 length: 15 amino acids. CDR1 KGHDR and CDR2 SFDVKD come from the germline V gene.

The rearrangement uses TRBV5-8 and TRBJ2-5; 12 nucleotides match TRBD2. Germline CDR1 and CDR2: SGHTS and YDEGEE. V shed 6 bases and J 4 bases; nucleotides not matched to a gene: 7. The CDR3 runs 15 residues. The DNA for the CDR3 is TGTGCCAGCACCAACCTAGCGGGAGGGTTAGAGACCCAGTACTTC. It yields the protein CASTNLAGGLETQYF.

This clonotype was counted only a few times. The chain is built from TRBV28 and TRBJ1-5; 10 nucleotides agree with TRBD1. Germline V gene lookup returns CDR1 MDHEN and CDR2 SYDVKM. V trimming: 1 base; J trimming: 7 bases; junction bases outside the gene matches: 7. The CDR3 is made up of 16 amino acids. CDR3 sequence (DNA): TGTGCCAGCAGTTTATCTAGGACAGGGGGTTACCAGCCCCAGCATTTT. This codes for CASSLSRTGGYQPQHF.

This clonotype appeared a few times. Sequence at one end of the junction differs from germline and may be a read error. The rearrangement links TRBV20-1 to TRBJ2-3; D possibly matches TRBD1 or TRBD2 (5 bases each). Germline V gene data show CDR1 as DFQATT and CDR2 as SNEGSKA (reference sequence). This CDR3 spans 13 amino acids. The chain's CDR3 is CSAVRDRTYTQYF. Here the CDR3 DNA reads TGCAGTGCTGTTCGGGACCGCACATATACGCAGTATTTT.

This clonotype was seen a few times. The chain couples TRBV28 to TRBJ2-2; 7 nucleotides agree with TRBD2. Per germline, CDR1 MDHEN and CDR2 SYDVKM. With 5 bases clipped from V and 7 bases from J, the junction kept 7 bases outside the gene matches. The length of the CDR3 is 14 residues. The CDR3 loop is CASSPTSLGGELFF. CDR3 coding DNA: TGTGCCAGCAGTCCGACTAGCTTGGGCGGGGAGCTGTTTTTT.

The rearrangement joins TRBV3-1 to TRBJ1-1; TRBD1 agrees at 7 bases. CDR3 length: 15 amino acids. The germline V gene encodes CDR1 LGHDT and CDR2 YNNKEL (reference sequence). V shed 4 bases, J shed 3 bases, and the junction held 8 bases outside the gene matches. The CDR3 nucleotides read TGTGCCAGCAGCCGCCCGACAGGGAGGGACACTGAAGCTTTCTTT. Translation: CASSRPTGRDTEAFF.